One and the same sample provided the 3 T cell receptor beta chains below, sequenced in a study of response to subunit inactivated influenza vaccine. Via MiXCR, TCRdb re-called the RT-PCR reads, giving one row per CDR3 protein. The repertoire holds fewer than 600,000 distinct CDR3 sequences, with less than 7.5% as singletons. The sample was PBMCs from blood, taken about 23 months after vaccination. All receptors come from a man in his fifties or sixties who received an inactivated influenza vaccine.

The CDR3, as DNA: TGTGCCAGCAGCCAAGACAGTGTTACGGGAGGGCCCCCCGGGGAGCTGTTTTTT. It encodes CASSQDSVTGGPPGELFF. This sequence joins TRBV4-2 and TRBJ2-2; 8 bases are a match to TRBD2. CDR1 and CDR2 from the germline V gene are LGHNA and YNFKEQ. The V segment lost 0 bases and the J segment 6 bases; nucleotides outside the gene matches: 12. There are 18 residues in the CDR3.

This clonotype came up many times. V gene TRBV6-1 combines with J gene TRBJ2-2; perhaps TRBD2 as D (6 bases). Trimming shortened V by 6 bases and J by 2 bases, and 13 bases separated the two germline ends. The CDR3 has 15 residues. Germline CDR1 MNHNS, CDR2 SASEGT. The CDR3 region has the DNA TGTGCCAGCAGCCAGATGACTAGTAACACCGGGGAGCTGTTTTTT. Amino acid sequence: CASSQMTSNTGELFF.

This clonotype showed up just a few times. The chain carries TRBV6-5 and TRBJ2-7; 7 bases align to TRBD2. The V gene end was trimmed by 0 bases and the J gene end by 3 bases; junction bases not matched to a gene: 8. Germline-derived CDR1 and CDR2 are MNHEY and SVGAGI. The CDR3 length is 16 residues. CDR3 DNA sequence: TGTGCCAGCAGTTACTCGTCTAGCGGAGTCGACTACGAGCAGTACTTC. Protein: CASSYSSSGVDYEQYF.